A single sample is the source of the 25 T cell receptor beta chains below, sequenced in a study of CD8+ T cells in alopecia areata (dated by TCRdb to 2016 to 2018). The library was made by the immunoSEQ multiplex PCR assay. For TCR sequencing, RNA was extracted from every sample and reverse transcribed into cDNA to serve as template. TCRdb re-hosts the immuneACCESS table, in-frame sequences only. Its copies lack some clones; in the studies checked, an unresolved V gene accounts for under half of them, and the cause for the rest is not known. Listed for this sample are approximately 2,700 clones, none observed only a single time. The leading ten clones occupy about 51% of the sample. Source material: lesional skin. All receptors come from a C3H/HeJ mouse with alopecia areata. The MHC haplotype carried by mice of this strain is H2-k.

This clone was seen repeatedly, ten times or more. The protein in this entry is translated from the DNA; at residue 11 it differs from the protein listed in TCRdb. A read error likely explains this, since a far larger clone differs by one base. The germline and genes are mouse ones. The sequence runs out 3 residues before the end of the CDR3; the remainder is reconstructed from the germline J gene. The rearrangement joins TRBV19 to TRBJ1-6, with TRBD1 matching 7 bases. TRBJ1-6 is an ORF for which the function is uncertain. The CDR3 is 14 residues long. V lost 1 base and J lost 6; bases outside the gene matches: 1. CDR1 and CDR2 from the germline V gene are FNHDT and SITEND (reference sequence). This CDR3 reads CASSIQGGNSPLYF. CDR3 DNA (partial): TGTGCCAGCAGTATACAGGGGGGTAATTCGCCC.

This clone was recorded at least ten times. Gene names denote mouse genes. The read falls 4 residues short of the CDR3 end, and the missing part is taken from the germline J gene. This sequence joins TRBV13-1 and TRBJ2-2; 9 nucleotides agree with TRBD2. The CDR3 has 17 amino acids. The germline V gene encodes CDR1 NSHNY and CDR2 SYGAGN. J lost 0 bases, V lost 0 bases, and 3 bases had no gene match. CDR3 region: CASSDEDWGSNTGQLYF. The CDR3 DNA, read in part, is TGTGCCAGCAGTGATGAGGACTGGGGCTCAAACACCGGG.

This clone has a handful of counts. Gene names denote mouse genes. The read falls 4 residues short of the CDR3 end, and the missing part is taken from the germline J gene. The chain combines TRBV31 with TRBJ1-4; 7 bases are a match to TRBD1. Germline V gene lookup returns CDR1 GKSSPN and CDR2 SITVG. This CDR3 contains 15 residues. The trim removed 0 bases at V and 2 bases at J, leaving 3 bases unmatched. This chain's CDR3 is CAWSLPGQSNERLFF. CDR3 bases read: TGTGCCTGGAGTCTTCCGGGACAGTCCAACGAA.

This clone was recorded many times. These gene names are mouse names. The CDR3 end falls 4 residues outside the read, so it is completed with the germline J gene. The chain has TRBV29 and TRBJ2-1, with 10 nucleotides matching TRBD2. CDR1 and CDR2 from the germline V gene are MSHET and SYDVDS. This CDR3 region has 14 residues. The sequenced part of the CDR3 DNA is TGTGCTAGCAGTTTAGCCTGGGGGGGCGCT. This sequence encodes CASSLAWGGA. The CDR3 in its entirety is CASSLAWGGAEQFF.

This clone was observed many times. The translated DNA and TCRdb's protein are not identical at residue 12; the protein here was translated from the DNA. Gene names and germline match the mouse. The CDR3 end is not reached by the read, which stops 3 residues before it; the germline J gene fills it in. The chain recombines TRBV14 with TRBJ1-6; D is unclear. TRBJ1-6 counts as an open reading frame of uncertain function. This CDR3 is built from 15 residues. Germline assignment: CDR1 SGHDT and CDR2 FRDEAV. The V end was cut by 5 bases, the J end by 0 bases, with 9 bases between. The DNA read from the CDR3 is TGTGCCAGCAGACTACAGAATTCCTATAATTCGCCC. This sequence encodes CASRLQNSYNSP. In full, the CDR3 reads CASRLQNSYNSPLYF.

The sample holds many counts of this clone. Gene names follow the mouse nomenclature. The CDR3 end is not reached by the read, which stops 4 residues before it; the germline J gene fills it in. The V gene is TRBV29, the J gene TRBJ2-7; D perhaps matches TRBD1 (5 bases). Germline CDR1 and CDR2: MSHET and SYDVDS. The CDR3 totals 13 residues. CDR3 DNA (partial): TGTGCTAGCAGTTTCCGACAGTCTTAT. It is translated as CASSFRQSY. The entire CDR3 reads CASSFRQSYEQYF.

This clone has at least ten counts. Gene labels here are mouse ones. CDR3 sequence reads: CASSIGRENTEVFF. The CDR3 bases that were read are TGTGCCAGCAGTATAGGCAGGGAAAACACA. The chain employs TRBV19 and TRBJ1-1; weak D call: TRBD1 (5 bases). The read ends 4 residues early relative to the CDR3; the germline J gene fills the gap. Germline V gene data show CDR1 as FNHDT and CDR2 as SITEND (reference sequence). V was shortened by 0 bases and J by 1 base, with 7 bases between the two germline ends. The CDR3 loop spans 14 amino acids.

A remark on this clone: All gene names here are mouse names. This chain's CDR3 is CASSIPGGNTEVFF. The part of the CDR3 DNA that was read is TGTGCCAGCAGTATTCCAGGGGGGAACACA. The chain is built from TRBV19 and TRBJ1-1; the match to TRBD1 covers 7 bases. The read terminates 4 residues ahead of where the CDR3 ends, so the germline J gene completes it. There are 14 residues in the CDR3. Trimming at V came to 2 bases and at J to 1 base, leaving 2 bases not matched to a gene. Germline CDR1 is FNHDT and CDR2 is SITEND (reference sequence).

In its sample, this clone was seen many times. The genes are named according to mouse. The CDR3 end is not reached by the read, which stops 4 residues before it; the germline J gene fills it in. V usage is TRBV1 and J usage is TRBJ2-4; TRBD2 agrees at 9 bases. Germline trimming cut 5 bases from V and 0 bases from J; bases unmatched to any gene: 6. Germline CDR1 is NSQYPW and CDR2 is LRSPGD (reference sequence). The CDR3 has 16 amino acids. This chain's CDR3 is CTCSIRDWASQNTLYF. The covered CDR3 bases are TGCACCTGCAGTATCCGGGACTGGGCTAGTCAAAAC. The full variable domain, its missing parts supplied by reference TRBV1 and TRBJ2-4, is VTLLEQNPRWRLVPRGQAVNLRCILKNSQYPWMSWYQQDLQKQLQWLFTLRSPGDKEVKSLPGADYLATRVTDTELRLQVANMSQGRTLYCTCSIRDWASQNTLYFGAGTRLSVL.

This clone occurred many times. Mouse gene names and germline throughout. CDR3 sequence reads: CTCSADVGGERYERLFF. CDR3 DNA, as far as it was read: TGCACCTGCAGTGCAGATGTGGGGGGCGAGAGGTACGAA. The rearrangement joins TRBV1 to TRBJ1-4; weak D call: TRBD1 (6 bases). The read is 4 residues too short to cover the CDR3 end, so that end is filled in from the germline J gene. This CDR3 region has 17 residues. Germline V gene sequence: CDR1 NSQYPW, CDR2 LRSPGD (reference sequence). With 0 bases removed from V and 6 bases from J, the gap between germline ends came to 17 bases.

Worth noting for this clone: The gene names given are mouse names. The read ends 4 residues before the CDR3 terminus; that terminus is restored from the germline J gene. This chain connects TRBV29 to TRBJ2-1, with TRBD2 matching over 12 bases. Germline V gene lookup returns CDR1 MSHET and CDR2 SYDVDS. Losses at the gene ends were 6 bases for V and 4 bases for J; bases not matched to a gene: 4. The CDR3 consists of 15 residues. The sequenced CDR3 bases are TGTGCTAGCAGCCGGGGACTGGGGGGATATGCT. Amino acids: CASSRGLGGYA. The full CDR3 reads CASSRGLGGYAEQFF.

This clone rates as medium-sized. The gene names here belong to mouse. The CDR3 end falls 4 residues outside the read, so it is completed with the germline J gene. This chain uses TRBV1 with TRBJ2-5, with TRBD2 matching over 9 bases. CDR1 NSQYPW and CDR2 LRSPGD come from the germline V gene (reference sequence). Unmatched junction bases numbered 2, after V lost 1 base and J lost 3 bases. The CDR3 is 15 residues long. CDR3 bases read: TGCACCTGCAGTGCAGGAGGGACTGGGCAAGAC. Translation: CTCSAGGTGQD. The entire CDR3 reads CTCSAGGTGQDTQYF.

This clone appeared many times. Gene and germline names: mouse. The read halts 4 residues ahead of the CDR3 end, with the missing end drawn from the germline J gene. The chain couples TRBV26 to TRBJ2-3, with 7 bases matching TRBD1. This CDR3 is 12 amino acids long. Germline loops: CDR1 KGHPV, CDR2 FQNQEV (reference sequence). The J segment lost 3 bases and the V segment lost 6 bases, leaving 0 bases of the junction unmatched. CDR3 DNA (partial): TGTGCCAGCAGACAGGGGGCAGAA. Residues: CASRQGAE. Given in full, the CDR3 is CASRQGAETLYF.

This clone was counted at least ten times. Gene names are mouse gene names. The read is 4 residues too short to cover the CDR3 end, so that end is filled in from the germline J gene. The rearrangement joins TRBV19 to TRBJ2-7; TRBD1 might be the D (6 bases). The V end was cut by 2 bases, the J end by 0 bases, with 9 bases between. The CDR3 is made up of 14 amino acids. Germline CDR1 FNHDT, CDR2 SITEND (reference sequence). The covered CDR3 bases are TGTGCCAGCAGTATCAGGGGCGACTCCTAT. It translates to CASSIRGDSY. The whole CDR3 sequence reads CASSIRGDSYEQYF. The full variable domain, completed using reference TRBV19 and TRBJ2-7, is GGIITQTPKFLIGQEGQKLTLKCQQNFNHDTMYWYRQDSGKGLRLIYYSITENDLQKGDLSEGYDASREKKSSFSLTVTSAQKNEMAVFLCASSIRGDSYEQYFGPGTRLTVL.

This clone was counted many times. Gene and germline names: mouse. The CDR3 goes on 4 residues after the read ends, and that part is filled in from the germline J gene. This chain links TRBV13-3 with TRBJ2-1, with D hard to call. Trimming took 2 bases from V and 5 from J, leaving 2 bases between them. The CDR3 has 11 amino acids. Germline V lookup: CDR1 NNHDY, CDR2 SYVADS. This CDR3 is CASSDNAEQFF. The covered CDR3 bases are TGTGCCAGCAGTGACAATGCT.

On this clone itself: Gene names are mouse gene names. The read finishes 4 residues shy of the CDR3 end, and the germline J gene is used to complete it. V is TRBV13-2 and J is TRBJ1-4; D remains unclear. Germline V lookup: CDR1 NNHNN, CDR2 SYGAGS (reference sequence). This CDR3 region has 15 residues. Trimming shortened V by 3 bases and J by 3 bases, and 12 bases separated the two germline ends. Here the CDR3 reads CASGAAQWTNERLFF. CDR3 DNA, as far as it was read: TGTGCCAGCGGTGCTGCACAGTGGACCAACGAA.

This clone has a count of ten or more. Gene names are the mouse ones. The sequenced fragment ends 4 residues before the CDR3 boundary, so the rest is inferred from the germline J gene. The chain has TRBV5 and TRBJ2-7, with 13 positions matching TRBD2. The junction had 3 bases not matched to a gene; V was cut back by 1 base and J by 3 bases. Germline V gives CDR1 LGHNA, CDR2 YNLKQL (reference sequence). The length of the CDR3 is 16 residues. CDR3 sequence reads: CASSQAGLGGVYEQYF. The sequenced CDR3 bases are TGTGCCAGCAGCCAAGCGGGACTGGGGGGGGTCTAT.

This clone was observed a few times. Any gene name here is a mouse gene name. Read data end 4 residues before the CDR3 end; the end is taken from the germline J gene. The V gene is TRBV2, the J gene TRBJ2-2; 7 positions match TRBD1. This CDR3 contains 14 residues. Germline V lookup: CDR1 LGHNA, CDR2 YSYQKL. V lost 2 bases to trimming and J lost 4 bases; unmatched junction nucleotides: 1. CDR3 bases read: TGTGCCAGCAGCCAAACAGGGGTCACCGGG. Translation gives CASSQTGVTG. Given in full, the CDR3 is CASSQTGVTGQLYF.

This clone was detected many times. The germline and genes are mouse ones. The read falls 4 residues short of the CDR3 end, and the missing part is taken from the germline J gene. The rearrangement joins TRBV17 to TRBJ2-7, with 8 bases fitting TRBD2. Germline values: CDR1 MNHDT, CDR2 YYDKIL. V shed 5 bases and J 1 base; nucleotides not matched to a gene: 4. The CDR3 runs 14 residues. CDR3 amino acids: CASSVLGGSYEQYF. CDR3 DNA (partial): TGTGCTAGCAGTGTTCTGGGGGGTTCCTAT.

This clone has at least ten counts. Gene labels here are mouse ones. Coverage ceases 4 residues before the CDR3 finishes, and the germline J gene fills in the end. J is TRBJ1-4 and V is TRBV13-1, with TRBD1 as a possible D gene (6 bases). The V gene's germline CDR1 is NSHNY and CDR2 SYGAGN. CDR3 length: 15 residues. The V gene lost 2 bases and the J gene lost 0 bases, with 8 bases spanning the gap. The CDR3 sequence is CASSDTGFSNERLFF. Incomplete CDR3 DNA: TGTGCCAGCAGTGACACAGGGTTTTCCAACGAA.

The sample holds many counts of this clone. Genes and germline come from the mouse. Read coverage stops 4 residues before the CDR3 terminus; the germline J gene supplies the remainder. The V call is TRBV1, the J call TRBJ1-2; 8 bases are shared with TRBD1. Germline CDR1 and CDR2: NSQYPW and LRSPGD (reference sequence). This CDR3 contains 13 residues. CDR3 protein: CTCSAQGARDYTF. Incomplete CDR3 DNA: TGCACCTGCAGTGCACAGGGGGCGCGC.

This clone was detected ten times or more. Mouse germline and gene names are used. The missing CDR3 end, 4 residues past where the read stops, is filled in from the germline J gene. This chain links TRBV31 with TRBJ2-3; D is perhaps TRBD2 (6 bases). From germline, CDR1 is GKSSPN and CDR2 SITVG. V lost 0 bases to trimming and J lost 0 bases, with 13 bases between them. CDR3 length: 16 amino acids. The covered CDR3 bases are TGTGCCTGGAGTCTATGGCTGGGGTCTAGTGCAGAA. Translated: CAWSLWLGSSAE. The full-length CDR3 reads as CAWSLWLGSSAETLYF.

This clone was observed at least ten times. Gene names are mouse gene names. The read ends 4 residues shy of where the CDR3 ends; the end is completed using the germline J gene. The chain recombines TRBV5 with TRBJ2-7, with D tentatively TRBD1 (6 bases). The CDR3 loop spans 14 amino acids. Between the trimmed V and J ends, which lost 7 bases and 0 bases, there was a span of 13 bases. In germline, CDR1 is LGHNA, CDR2 YNLKQL (reference sequence). CDR3 protein: CASNRDTSSYEQYF. The sequenced part of the CDR3 DNA is TGTGCCAGCAACCGGGACACGAGCTCCTAT.

This clone was seen repeatedly, ten times or more. Mouse gene names and germline throughout. The read falls 4 residues short of the CDR3 end, and the missing part is taken from the germline J gene. V and J are TRBV13-1 and TRBJ2-5; 9 nucleotides match TRBD2. CDR1 is NSHNY and CDR2 is SYGAGN in the germline V gene. The length of the CDR3 is 13 residues. The CDR3 sequence is CASSGLGEDTQYF. CDR3 bases read: TGTGCCAGCAGTGGACTGGGGGAAGAC.

Ten or more counts support this clone. The gene names given are mouse names. The read is 4 residues too short to cover the CDR3 end, so that end is filled in from the germline J gene. This chain links TRBV5 with TRBJ2-5, with a weak D call TRBD2 (6 bases). V lost 3 bases, J lost 0 bases, and 10 bases lay in between. CDR1 and CDR2 (germline): LGHNA, YNLKQL (reference sequence). CDR3 size: 15 residues. The CDR3 DNA, read in part, is TGTGCCAGCAGCCAGGGGGGATTTAACCAAGAC. It encodes CASSQGGFNQD. The full CDR3 sequence reads CASSQGGFNQDTQYF.